What follows are 4 T cell receptor beta chains derived from one specimen sequenced in a study of control samples from healthy donors and cancer patients. The assay was immunoSEQ multiplex PCR, and TCRdb's table has in-frame clones only and misses some. This sample carries some 160,000 clones, under 90% of them seen once, and the ten largest clones take just under 5%. The sample consisted of blood. These TCRs come from a man aged 25-40 years in good health.

This chain uses TRBV7-6 with TRBJ2-7; 8 positions agree with TRBD2. CDR1 and CDR2 from the germline V gene are SGHVS and FNYEAQ. The CDR3 is 17 residues long. Losses at the gene ends were 1 base for V and 6 bases for J; bases not matched to a gene: 14. The CDR3: CASSLVQGTGGLLEQYF. The CDR3 DNA sequence: TGTGCCAGCAGCTTAGTACAGGGTACGGGAGGGCTGCTCGAGCAGTACTTC.

About this clone: Distinct nucleotide sequences in the sample also encode this CDR3. This CDR3 is CASSLRGTEAFF. CDR3 nucleotide sequence: TGTGCCAGCAGCTTGAGGGGGACTGAAGCTTTCTTT. The V gene is TRBV5-6, the J gene TRBJ1-1, with TRBD1 as a possible D gene (6 bases). V was trimmed by 1 base and J by 5 bases, leaving 6 bases between them. This CDR3 is built from 12 residues. Germline loops: CDR1 SGHDT, CDR2 YYEEEE.

The J gene is TRBJ2-5, the V gene TRBV29-1; 9 bases line up with TRBD2. Per the germline V gene, CDR1 is SQVTM and CDR2 is ANQGSEA. The CDR3 totals 14 residues. J gave up 1 base and V 4 bases, and 4 bases lay outside the gene matches. The CDR3: CSVVLAGSQETQYF. The CDR3, as DNA: TGCAGCGTTGTTCTAGCGGGGTCCCAAGAGACCCAGTACTTC.

V and J are TRBV9 and TRBJ2-7; 8 bases line up with TRBD2. V shed 1 base and J 3 bases; nucleotides not matched to a gene: 6. The CDR3 extends over 15 amino acids. Looked up from germline, CDR1 is SGDLS and CDR2 is YYNGEE. Here the CDR3 reads CASSVHPGTSYEQYF. CDR3 nucleotide sequence: TGTGCCAGCAGCGTACACCCCGGGACTAGCTACGAGCAGTACTTC.